These T cell receptor beta chains were read from a single sample in a study of blood T cell repertoires in COVID-19. Generated by immunoSEQ multiplex PCR, the TCRdb table keeps only in-frame clones and is missing some. The sample gives hundreds of thousands of clones, approximately 90% of which show up once; over 1.5% is in the top ten. Sequencing was performed on PBMCs or T cells enriched from blood (not recorded which). These receptors were obtained from a woman between 18 and 29 years old who had recovered from COVID-19. The CDR3 runs from the conserved cysteine through the conserved F or W. The D gene is left open where the match is weak. Clone size is given for some rows only: seen once, a few or many times, or a class if the clone is expanded.

TRBJ1-2	TRBV21-1	NA	NA	TGTGCCAGCAGCACCCCCCCCCGGACAGCTAACTATGGCTACACCTTC	CASSTPPRTANYGYTF
TRBJ2-6	TRBV9	NA	NA	TGTGCCAGCAGCGTTCCCAGCGGTGGTGGGGCCAACGTCCTGACTTTC	CASSVPSGGGANVLTF
TRBJ2-2	TRBV5-1	TRBD2	NA	TGCGCCAGCAGCCTGAGCGGGGTCGCGAACACCGGGGAGCTGTTTTTT	CASSLSGVANTGELFF
TRBJ2-7	TRBV5-1	NA	NA	TGCGCCAGCAGCTTGGTGTTGAGCTACGAGCAGTACTTC	CASSLVLSYEQYF
TRBJ1-5	TRBV6-6	NA	NA	TGTGCCAGCAGTTACTCCCTAAACAGGGGCAATCAGCCCCAGCATTTT	CASSYSLNRGNQPQHF
TRBJ2-3	TRBV7-7	TRBD2	once	TGTGCTAGCAGCCGGACTAGCGGGATCACAGATACGCAGTATTTT	CASSRTSGITDTQYF
TRBJ2-4	TRBV4-2	TRBD2	NA	TGTGCCAGCAGCCCCCTGGGGGGGGGAAATGCCAAAAACATTCAGTACTTC	CASSPLGGGNAKNIQYF
TRBJ1-5	TRBV15	NA	few	TGTGCCACCAGCAGAGACGATCAGCCCCAGCATTTT	CATSRDDQPQHF
TRBJ2-5	TRBV4-2	TRBD2	NA	TGTGCCAGCAGCCAAGAAATTAGCGGGGGGCCACGCATAGAGACCCAGTACTTC	CASSQEISGGPRIETQYF
TRBJ2-2	TRBV12-3/TRBV12-4	NA	NA	TGTGCCAGCAGTGCGGGATACCCGGAGCTGTTTTTT	CASSAGYPELFF
TRBJ2-1	TRBV28	NA	NA	TGTGCCGTCAAGGGGCGAGGATACAATGAGCAGTTCTTC	CAVKGRGYNEQFF
TRBJ2-2	TRBV3-1/TRBV3-2	NA	NA	TGTGCCAGCAGCCAAGGAGGAACCACCGGGGAGCTGTTTTTT	CASSQGGTTGELFF
TRBJ1-3	TRBV4-2	NA	once	TGTGCCAGCAGCCGTTGGTGGGGGGATCAAGGAAACACCATATATTTT	CASSRWWGDQGNTIYF
TRBJ1-2	TRBV2	TRBD1	NA	TGTGCCAGCAGGGACAGGGTACATGGCTACACCTTC	CASRDRVHGYTF
TRBJ1-5	TRBV3-1/TRBV3-2	TRBD1	NA	TGTGCCAGCAGCCAAGATGGAGGGGGCAGGGGTCATCAGCCCCAGCATTTT	CASSQDGGGRGHQPQHF
TRBJ1-2	TRBV27	NA	NA	TGTGCCAGCAGTTCCGAACCCCACAGTTACTATGGCTACACCTTC	CASSSEPHSYYGYTF
TRBJ1-1	TRBV5-6	TRBD1	NA	TGTGCCAGCAGCTTTGGGACAGGGGGCCCTGAAGCTTTCTTT	CASSFGTGGPEAFF
TRBJ2-3	TRBV6-6	TRBD2	NA	TGTGCCAGCAGTCTTTGGACTAGCGGGGCCAGCACAGATACGCAGTATTTT	CASSLWTSGASTDTQYF
TRBJ2-5	TRBV7-8	TRBD2	NA	TGTGCCAGCAGTAGGGATAGCGGGGGGAGACCCGAAGAGACCCAGTACTTC	CASSRDSGGRPEETQYF
TRBJ1-6	TRBV7-2	TRBD1	NA	TGTGCCAGCAGCTTAGCTGGACAGGGATCCAGTTCACCCCTCCACTTT	CASSLAGQGSSSPLHF
TRBJ1-4	TRBV7-8	TRBD1	NA	TGTGCCAGCAGCTTAGACAGGGGGGAAAAACTGTTTTTT	CASSLDRGEKLFF
TRBJ2-1	TRBV10-3	NA	NA	TGTGCCATCAGTGAGTTGTACACGGAGCAGTTCTTC	CAISELYTEQFF
TRBJ2-7	TRBV10-3	TRBD2	NA	TGTGCCATCAGTAGAACCGGGACTAGCCGAGACGAGCAGTACTTC	CAISRTGTSRDEQYF
TRBJ1-6	TRBV6-5	TRBD1	once	TGTGCCAGCACCAGGGGGAGCTCCTATAATTCACCCCTCCACTTT	CASTRGSSYNSPLHF
TRBJ2-2	TRBV9	NA	NA	TGTGCCACCTCGACTAGTTTGACCGGGGAGCTGTTTTTT	CATSTSLTGELFF
TRBJ1-3	TRBV5-6	NA	NA	TGTGCCAGCAGCCTCGGGTTCTCTGGAAACACCATATATTTT	CASSLGFSGNTIYF
TRBJ2-2	TRBV7-2	NA	NA	TGTGCCAGCAGCTCGAACGGGGGGAACACCGGGGAGCTGTTTTTT	CASSSNGGNTGELFF
TRBJ1-1	TRBV28	NA	NA	TGTGCCAGCAGTCAATTCGGCGGGTCGGGGGGCACTGAAGCTTTCTTT	CASSQFGGSGGTEAFF
TRBJ2-6	TRBV18	NA	NA	TGTGCCAGCTCACCAGTAGAGTCTGGGGCCAACGTCCTGACTTTC	CASSPVESGANVLTF
TRBJ1-2	TRBV24-1	NA	NA	TGTGCCACCAGTGATACAGGGTCTTACTATGGCTACACCTTC	CATSDTGSYYGYTF
TRBJ1-5	TRBV24-1	TRBD1	NA	TGTGCCACCAGTGATTCAGGGGGCGGGCAGCCCCAGCATTTT	CATSDSGGGQPQHF
TRBJ2-3	TRBV24-1	NA	NA	TGTGCCACCAGTTGGACGGAGGGGGCCGGGACAAGGTACCTTTTT	CATSWTEGAGTRYLF
TRBJ2-5	TRBV24-1	TRBD1	NA	TGTGCCACCAGTGAGGGACCGGGACAGGGGCCAGAGACCCAGTACTTC	CATSEGPGQGPETQYF
TRBJ1-4	TRBV5-5	NA	NA	TGTGCCAGCAGCTTGGGCACAGAATCCAATGAAAAACTGTTTTTT	CASSLGTESNEKLFF
TRBJ2-2	TRBV7-3	TRBD2	NA	TGTGCCAGCAGCAACCGACTAGCGGGATCCGGGGAGCTGTTTTTT	CASSNRLAGSGELFF
TRBJ1-4	TRBV6-2/TRBV6-3	TRBD1	NA	TGTGCCAGCAGTTACCGCGACAGGGATGAAAAACTGTTTTTT	CASSYRDRDEKLFF
TRBJ1-3	TRBV18	NA	NA	TGTGCCAGCTCACCTTCCGGGATCTCTGGAAACACCATATATTTT	CASSPSGISGNTIYF
TRBJ1-2	TRBV4-2	TRBD1	NA	TGTGCCAGCAGCCCAGAGAGGGGGCGATACTATGGCTACACCTTC	CASSPERGRYYGYTF
TRBJ1-3	TRBV19	TRBD1	NA	TGTGCCAGTAGCCCAGGACAGGCCTCAGGAAACACCATATATTTT	CASSPGQASGNTIYF
TRBJ1-2	TRBV7-2	NA	NA	TGTGCCAGCGGGGGCCTAGCTAACTATGGCTACACCTTC	CASGGLANYGYTF
TRBJ2-7	TRBV28	TRBD2	NA	TGTGCCAGCAGTAAGGGACTAGCGCCCTACGAGCAGTACTTC	CASSKGLAPYEQYF
TRBJ2-1	TRBV3-1/TRBV3-2	TRBD2	many	TGTGCCAGCAGCCACTCGGGGGGGGGTTACAATGAGCAGTTCTTC	CASSHSGGGYNEQFF
TRBJ2-3	TRBV6-1	TRBD2	NA	TGTGCCAGCAGTGAGACTAGCGGGATAGGGCAGTATTTT	CASSETSGIGQYF
TRBJ1-2	TRBV25-1	TRBD1	NA	TGTGCCAGCACGGAGACAGGGAAGTATGGCTACACCTTC	CASTETGKYGYTF
TRBJ2-1	TRBV2	TRBD2	NA	TGTGCCAGCAGTAGACTAGCGGGATACAATGAGCAGTTCTTC	CASSRLAGYNEQFF
TRBJ1-2	TRBV10-3	NA	NA	TGTGCCATCAGTGAAGGACAGATCTATGGCTACACCTTC	CAISEGQIYGYTF
TRBJ1-5	TRBV15	TRBD1	NA	TGTGCCACCACCAGGACAGGGAATCAGCCCCAGCATTTT	CATTRTGNQPQHF
TRBJ1-5	TRBV5-8	NA	NA	TGTGCCAGCTCCGGCGGGAATCAGCCCCAGCATTTT	CASSGGNQPQHF
TRBJ2-5	TRBV5-1	TRBD1	NA	TGCGCCAGCAGCTTGTTGGGACAGGATTCGGAGACCCAGTACTTC	CASSLLGQDSETQYF
TRBJ2-2	TRBV5-8	TRBD1	NA	TGTGCCAGCAGCTTTTGGGACAGGGTGGACACCGGGGAGCTGTTTTTT	CASSFWDRVDTGELFF
TRBJ1-1	TRBV24-1	NA	NA	TGTGCCATCCGGGGGGCCTTGAACACTGAAGCTTTCTTT	CAIRGALNTEAFF
TRBJ2-1	TRBV28	TRBD1	NA	TGTGCCAGCAGATCGGGACAGGCACCCTACAATGAGCAGTTCTTC	CASRSGQAPYNEQFF
TRBJ1-5	TRBV10-3	TRBD1	NA	TGTGCCATACAACAGGGGGTAAATCAGCCCCAGCATTTT	CAIQQGVNQPQHF
TRBJ2-7	TRBV7-2	TRBD2	NA	TGTGCCAGCAGTCATGGACTAGCGGCTTCCTACGAGCAGTACTTC	CASSHGLAASYEQYF
TRBJ2-7	TRBV12-3/TRBV12-4	TRBD2	once	TGTGCCAGCGGGACTAGAAGGGTCTCCGAGCAGTACTTC	CASGTRRVSEQYF
TRBJ2-7	TRBV5-1	TRBD2	NA	TGCGCCAGCAGCTTAAGGGAGGGCCCCTACGAGCAGTACTTC	CASSLREGPYEQYF
TRBJ1-3	TRBV4-1	NA	NA	TGCGCCAGCAGCCAAGAGGGCGGGAGAAACACCATATATTTT	CASSQEGGRNTIYF
TRBJ2-7	TRBV27	NA	NA	TGTGCCAGCAGTTTAGTCAGGCCCCAATTAGCCTACGAGCAGTACTTC	CASSLVRPQLAYEQYF
TRBJ1-6	TRBV6-5	TRBD1	NA	TGTGCCAGCTCCCTAGGGGGCCGCCTCCACTTT	CASSLGGRLHF